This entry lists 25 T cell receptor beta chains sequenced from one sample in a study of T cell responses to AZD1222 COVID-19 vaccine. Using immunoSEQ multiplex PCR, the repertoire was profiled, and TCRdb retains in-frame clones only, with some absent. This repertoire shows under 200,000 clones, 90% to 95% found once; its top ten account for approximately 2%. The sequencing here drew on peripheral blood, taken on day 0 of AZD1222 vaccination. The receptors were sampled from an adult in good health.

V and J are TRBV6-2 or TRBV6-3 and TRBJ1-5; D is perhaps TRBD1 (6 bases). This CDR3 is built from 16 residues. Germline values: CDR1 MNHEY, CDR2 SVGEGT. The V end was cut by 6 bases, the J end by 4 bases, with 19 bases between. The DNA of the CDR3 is TGTGCCAGCAGCCGCTTCAGAGGGGGTGGAAATCAGCCCCAGCATTTT. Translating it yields CASSRFRGGGNQPQHF.

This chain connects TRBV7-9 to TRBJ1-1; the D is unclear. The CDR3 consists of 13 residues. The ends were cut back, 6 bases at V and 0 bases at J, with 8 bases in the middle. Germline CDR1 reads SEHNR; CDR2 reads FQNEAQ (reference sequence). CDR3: CASRGGMNTEAFF. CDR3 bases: TGTGCCAGCAGGGGCGGAATGAACACTGAAGCTTTCTTT.

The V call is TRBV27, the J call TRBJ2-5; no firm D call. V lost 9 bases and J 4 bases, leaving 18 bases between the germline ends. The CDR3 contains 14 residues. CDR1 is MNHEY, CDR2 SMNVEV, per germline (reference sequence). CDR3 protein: CASKTLGFRETQYF. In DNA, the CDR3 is TGTGCCAGTAAAACATTGGGCTTCCGAGAGACCCAGTACTTC.

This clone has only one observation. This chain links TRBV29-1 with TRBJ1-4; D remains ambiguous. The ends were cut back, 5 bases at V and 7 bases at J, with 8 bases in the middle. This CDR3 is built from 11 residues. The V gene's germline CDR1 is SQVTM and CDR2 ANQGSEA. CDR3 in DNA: TGCAGCGTTAGGTCTGGTGAAAAACTGTTTTTT. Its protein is CSVRSGEKLFF.

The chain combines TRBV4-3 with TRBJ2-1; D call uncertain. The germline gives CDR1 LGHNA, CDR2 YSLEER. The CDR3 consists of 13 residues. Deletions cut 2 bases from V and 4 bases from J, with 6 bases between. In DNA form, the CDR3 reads TGCGCCAGCAGCCAATACGCATACAATGAGCAGTTCTTC. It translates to CASSQYAYNEQFF.

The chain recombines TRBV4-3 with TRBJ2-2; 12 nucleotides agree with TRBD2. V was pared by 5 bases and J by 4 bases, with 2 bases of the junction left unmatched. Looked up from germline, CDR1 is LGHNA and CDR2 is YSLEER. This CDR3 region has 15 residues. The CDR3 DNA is TGCGCCAGCAGCTGGGGACTAGCGGGCACCGGGGAGCTGTTTTTT. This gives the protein CASSWGLAGTGELFF.

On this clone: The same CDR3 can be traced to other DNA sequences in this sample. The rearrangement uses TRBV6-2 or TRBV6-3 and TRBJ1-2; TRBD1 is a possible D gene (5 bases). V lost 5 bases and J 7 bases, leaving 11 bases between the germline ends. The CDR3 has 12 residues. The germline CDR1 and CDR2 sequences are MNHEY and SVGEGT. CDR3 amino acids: CASSRLGVGYTF. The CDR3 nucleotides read TGTGCCAGCAGTCGCCTAGGGGTTGGCTACACCTTC.

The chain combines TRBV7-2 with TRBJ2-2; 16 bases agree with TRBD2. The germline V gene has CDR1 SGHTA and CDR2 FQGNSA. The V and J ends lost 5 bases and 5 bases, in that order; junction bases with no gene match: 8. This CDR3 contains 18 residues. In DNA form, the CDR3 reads TGTGCCAGCAGCCCGGGACTAGCGGGGGGGCCCCGAACCGGGGAGCTGTTTTTT. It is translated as CASSPGLAGGPRTGELFF. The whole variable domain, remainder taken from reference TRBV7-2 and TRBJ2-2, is GAGVSQSPSNKVTEKGKDVELRCDPISGHTALYWYRQSLGQGLEFLIYFQGNSAPDKSGLPSDRFSAERTGGSVSTLTIQRTQQEDSAVYLCASSPGLAGGPRTGELFFGEGSRLTVL.

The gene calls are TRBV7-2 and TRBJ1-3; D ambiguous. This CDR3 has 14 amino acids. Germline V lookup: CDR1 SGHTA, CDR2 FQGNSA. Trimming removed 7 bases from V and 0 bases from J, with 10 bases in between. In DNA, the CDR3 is TGTGCCAGCACCCCGACGGCCTCTGGAAACACCATATATTTT. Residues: CASTPTASGNTIYF.

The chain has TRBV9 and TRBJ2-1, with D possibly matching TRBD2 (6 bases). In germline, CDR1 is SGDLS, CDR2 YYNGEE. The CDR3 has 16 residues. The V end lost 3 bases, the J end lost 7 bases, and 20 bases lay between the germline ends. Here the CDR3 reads CASSERVRDIDNEQFF. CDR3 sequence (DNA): TGTGCCAGCAGCGAGCGGGTAAGGGATATCGATAATGAGCAGTTCTTC.

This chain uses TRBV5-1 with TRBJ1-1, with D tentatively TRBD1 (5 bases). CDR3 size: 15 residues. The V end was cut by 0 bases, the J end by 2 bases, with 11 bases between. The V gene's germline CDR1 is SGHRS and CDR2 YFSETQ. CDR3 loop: CASSLDLQVNTEAFF. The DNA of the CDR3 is TGCGCCAGCAGCTTGGATTTACAGGTAAACACTGAAGCTTTCTTT.

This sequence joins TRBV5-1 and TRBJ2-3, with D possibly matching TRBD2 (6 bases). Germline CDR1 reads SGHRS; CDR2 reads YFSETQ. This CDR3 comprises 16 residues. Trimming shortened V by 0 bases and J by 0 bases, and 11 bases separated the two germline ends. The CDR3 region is CASSLVASESTDTQYF. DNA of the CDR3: TGCGCCAGCAGCTTGGTGGCTAGCGAGAGCACAGATACGCAGTATTTT.

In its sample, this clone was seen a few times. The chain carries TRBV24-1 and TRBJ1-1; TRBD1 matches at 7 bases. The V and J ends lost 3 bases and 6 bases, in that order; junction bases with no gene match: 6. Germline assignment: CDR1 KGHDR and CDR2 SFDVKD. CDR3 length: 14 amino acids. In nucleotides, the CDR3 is TGTGCCACCAGTGATCCTGACAGGGCGTCTGAAGCTTTCTTT. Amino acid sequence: CATSDPDRASEAFF.

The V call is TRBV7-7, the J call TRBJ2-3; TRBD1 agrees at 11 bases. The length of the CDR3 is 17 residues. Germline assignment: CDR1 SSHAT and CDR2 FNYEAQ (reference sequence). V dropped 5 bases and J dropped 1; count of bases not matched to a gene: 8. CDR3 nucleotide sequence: TGTGCCAGCAGCCCTCACGGGGGACAGGGGGGCACAGATACGCAGTATTTT. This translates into CASSPHGGQGGTDTQYF.

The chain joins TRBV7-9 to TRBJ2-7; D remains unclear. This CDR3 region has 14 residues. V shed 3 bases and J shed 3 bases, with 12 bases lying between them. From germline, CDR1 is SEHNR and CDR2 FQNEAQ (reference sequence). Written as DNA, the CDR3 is TGTGCCAGCAGCTTTCGCGCAGAAAGCTACGAGCAGTACTTC. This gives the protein CASSFRAESYEQYF.

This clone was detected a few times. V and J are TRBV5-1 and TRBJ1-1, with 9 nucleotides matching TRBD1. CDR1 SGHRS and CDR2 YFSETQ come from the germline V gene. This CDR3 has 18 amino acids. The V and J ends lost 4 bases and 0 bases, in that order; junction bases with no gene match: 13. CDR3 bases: TGCGCCAGCAGCCCAGGACCGGGACAGGGAGCCATGAACACTGAAGCTTTCTTT. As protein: CASSPGPGQGAMNTEAFF.

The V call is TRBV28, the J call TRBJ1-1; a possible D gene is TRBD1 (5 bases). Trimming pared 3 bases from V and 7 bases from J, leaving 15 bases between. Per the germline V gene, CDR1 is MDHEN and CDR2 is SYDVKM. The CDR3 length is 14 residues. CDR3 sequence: CASSFLRESSEAFF. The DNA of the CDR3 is TGTGCCAGCAGTTTCCTCAGGGAGTCGAGTGAAGCTTTCTTT.

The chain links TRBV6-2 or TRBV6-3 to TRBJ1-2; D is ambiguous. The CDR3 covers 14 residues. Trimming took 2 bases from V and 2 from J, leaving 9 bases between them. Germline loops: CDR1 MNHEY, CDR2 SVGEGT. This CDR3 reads CASSYPTVNYGYTF. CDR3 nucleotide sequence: TGTGCCAGCAGTTACCCGACGGTGAACTATGGCTACACCTTC.

CDR3 DNA sequence: TGCGCCAGCAGTGTCTTAACATCGCCTGGAAACACCATATATTTT. This gives the protein CASSVLTSPGNTIYF. V is TRBV10-2 and J is TRBJ1-3; D gene ambiguous. The germline gives CDR1 WSHSY, CDR2 SAAADI. Trimming left V 4 bases short and J 2 bases short, with 12 bases between. The CDR3 is made up of 15 amino acids.

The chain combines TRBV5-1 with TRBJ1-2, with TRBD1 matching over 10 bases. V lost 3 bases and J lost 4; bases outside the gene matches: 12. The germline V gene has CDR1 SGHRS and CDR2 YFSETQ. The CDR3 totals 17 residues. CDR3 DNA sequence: TGCGCCAGCAGCTGGCGGGACAGGGGCGCTGGTGGCTATGGCTACACCTTC. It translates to CASSWRDRGAGGYGYTF.

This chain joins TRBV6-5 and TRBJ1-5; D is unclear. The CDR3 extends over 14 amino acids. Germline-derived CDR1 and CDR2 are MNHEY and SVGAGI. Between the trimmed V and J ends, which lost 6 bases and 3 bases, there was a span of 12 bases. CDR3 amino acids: CASRYPGYNQPQHF. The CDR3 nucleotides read TGTGCCAGCAGATATCCGGGTTACAATCAGCCCCAGCATTTT.

The CDR3: CASSRGPDYEQYF. The CDR3 DNA reads TGTGCCAGCTCAAGGGGCCCCGACTACGAGCAGTACTTC. V usage is TRBV18 and J usage is TRBJ2-7; D perhaps matches TRBD1 (5 bases). The V gene's germline CDR1 is KGHSH and CDR2 LQKENI. Trimming shortened V by 5 bases and J by 3 bases, and 11 bases separated the two germline ends. The CDR3 loop spans 13 amino acids.

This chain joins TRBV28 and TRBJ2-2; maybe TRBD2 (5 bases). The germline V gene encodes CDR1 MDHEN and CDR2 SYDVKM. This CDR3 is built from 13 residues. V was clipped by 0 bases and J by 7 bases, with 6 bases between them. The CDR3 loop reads CASSLWRDGELFF. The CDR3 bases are TGTGCCAGCAGTTTATGGAGGGACGGGGAGCTGTTTTTT.

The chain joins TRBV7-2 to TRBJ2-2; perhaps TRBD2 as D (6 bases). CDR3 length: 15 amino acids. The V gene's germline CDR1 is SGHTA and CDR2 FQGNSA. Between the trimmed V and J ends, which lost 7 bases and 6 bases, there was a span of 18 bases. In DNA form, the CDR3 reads TGTGCCAGCAAGCTTAAATTGGGGGAGGCCGGGGAGCTGTTTTTT. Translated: CASKLKLGEAGELFF. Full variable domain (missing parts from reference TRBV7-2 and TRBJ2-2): GAGVSQSPSNKVTEKGKDVELRCDPISGHTALYWYRQSLGQGLEFLIYFQGNSAPDKSGLPSDRFSAERTGGSVSTLTIQRTQQEDSAVYLCASKLKLGEAGELFFGEGSRLTVL.

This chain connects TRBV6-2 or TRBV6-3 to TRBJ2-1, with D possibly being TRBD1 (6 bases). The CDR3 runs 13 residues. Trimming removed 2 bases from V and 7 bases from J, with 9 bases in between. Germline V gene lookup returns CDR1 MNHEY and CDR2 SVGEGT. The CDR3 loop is CASSYDRYNEQFF. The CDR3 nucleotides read TGTGCCAGCAGTTACGACAGGTATAATGAGCAGTTCTTC.